Below, 9 T cell receptor beta chains from the same sample are listed, as sequenced in a study of T-cell reconstitution after alpha-beta-depleted transplantation in children. Unique molecular identifiers were used in preparing the TCRbeta library. MiXCR, applied by TCRdb to the PCR reads, yields one record per CDR3 protein. Of about 600,000 distinct CDR3 sequences in the sample, about 11% are singletons; the top ten hold 4%. The starting material was PBMCs from the stem cell graft donor, obtained from the stem cell graft. The source of these receptors is a human donor who donated a stem cell graft to a child with acute myeloid leukemia.

This clonotype was seen many times. The rearrangement links TRBV30 to TRBJ2-1, with 8 bases identical to TRBD2. Germline trimming cut 5 bases from V and 4 bases from J; bases unmatched to any gene: 7. The CDR3 extends over 14 amino acids. CDR1 is GTSNPN, CDR2 SVGIG, per germline (reference sequence). This CDR3 is CAWGSGSGYNEQFF. CDR3 coding DNA: TGTGCCTGGGGGAGCGGGAGTGGTTACAATGAGCAGTTCTTC.

As concerns this clonotype: A junction end diverges from the germline sequence, so it may reflect a read error. V is TRBV5-1 and J is TRBJ2-7; possible D gene TRBD1, 6 bases. CDR3 length: 13 amino acids. In germline, CDR1 is SGHRS, CDR2 YFSETQ. DNA for the CDR3: TGCGCCAGCAGCCCACTCACAGGGAACGAGCAGAACTTC. The encoded protein is CASSPLTGNEQNF.

This clonotype has just a few counts. The rearrangement links TRBV29-1 to TRBJ2-7, with 9 bases fitting TRBD1. Germline CDR1 reads SQVTM; CDR2 reads ANQGSEA. J gave up 0 bases and V 7 bases, and 10 bases lay outside the gene matches. The CDR3 is 15 amino acids. The CDR3 protein is CSATRPTGGSYEQYF. DNA of the CDR3: TGCAGCGCCACACGACCGACAGGGGGCTCCTACGAGCAGTACTTC.

The chain is built from TRBV3-1 and TRBJ2-7; TRBD2 aligns across 12 bases. The CDR3 sequence is 15 residues long. Germline CDR1 is LGHDT and CDR2 is YNNKEL (reference sequence). V gave up 4 bases and J gave up 3 bases; unmatched junction bases: 4. The CDR3 is CASSRLLAGGYEQYF. The CDR3 DNA reads as TGTGCCAGCAGCCGGCTACTAGCGGGAGGCTACGAGCAGTACTTC.

This chain joins TRBV5-1 and TRBJ1-1, with D possibly being TRBD1 (5 bases). CDR1 is SGHRS, CDR2 YFSETQ, per germline. The CDR3 runs 14 residues. V was shortened by 6 bases and J by 1 base, with 13 bases between the two germline ends. The CDR3 region is CASTLLGQNTEAFF. The CDR3 DNA follows: TGCGCCAGCACCTTATTAGGACAGAACACTGAAGCTTTCTTT.

This clonotype was counted between two and nine times. The chain combines TRBV29-1 with TRBJ2-7, with TRBD2 matching over 7 bases. Trimming at V came to 6 bases and at J to 6 bases, leaving 11 bases not matched to a gene. Per the germline V gene, CDR1 is SQVTM and CDR2 is ANQGSEA. The CDR3 loop spans 13 amino acids. CDR3 sequence reads: CSVPWRGGIEQYF. Here the CDR3 DNA reads TGCAGCGTCCCCTGGAGGGGAGGGATCGAGCAGTACTTC.

The J gene is TRBJ1-1, the V gene TRBV7-3, with a weak D call TRBD1 (5 bases). The CDR3 contains 13 residues. Trimming removed 6 bases from V and 0 bases from J, with 8 bases in between. CDR1 is SGHTA, CDR2 FQGTGA, per germline. CDR3 DNA sequence: TGTGCCAGCAGATGGGACCTGAACACTGAAGCTTTCTTT. Its translation is CASRWDLNTEAFF.

In its sample, this clonotype was seen many times. The chain carries TRBV10-3 and TRBJ2-1, with TRBD2 as a possible D gene (6 bases). From germline, CDR1 is ENHRY and CDR2 SYGVKD. The CDR3 sequence is 15 residues long. V shed 3 bases and J shed 7 bases, with 16 bases lying between them. CDR3 protein: CAISEGGRAINEQFF. The CDR3 DNA reads as TGTGCCATCAGTGAAGGAGGGCGAGCTATTAATGAGCAGTTCTTC.

This clonotype has just a few counts. As DNA, the CDR3 is TGTGCCTGGAGTGATAGGACTAGCGGGAGCCATGAGCAGTTCTTC. This sequence encodes CAWSDRTSGSHEQFF. V gene TRBV30 combines with J gene TRBJ2-1; TRBD2 aligns across 13 bases. V shed 1 base, J shed 8 bases, and the junction held 5 bases outside the gene matches. The CDR3 is 15 residues long. CDR1 GTSNPN and CDR2 SVGIG come from the germline V gene (reference sequence).